This section outlines one T cell receptor beta chain sequence together with its context. Its antigen is not known. Quantitative molecular-barcoded 5'-RACE generated the TCR beta libraries. In TCRdb, the 5' RACE reads were re-called with MiXCR into one record per CDR3 protein. The sample shows over 600,000 distinct CDR3 sequences, roughly 20% of them seen only once. These data come from a study of CD8 T cells in ankylosing spondylitis. General study findings and limits: Seven or eight highly homologous variants formed a TCR beta motif that appeared characteristic of ankylosing spondylitis blood. Reports say disease-linked clones showed up significantly more in matched ankylosing spondylitis synovial fluid.

With V trimmed by 7 bases and J by 3 bases, 5 bases remained unmatched. This CDR3 comprises 14 residues. The clonotype comes from a male donor with ankylosing spondylitis. The V and J genes are TRBV12-3 or TRBV12-4 and TRBJ2-7; 11 bases align to TRBD2. Material: blood, either unsorted or a sorted T cell fraction (not recorded which). The CDR3 protein is CASTLAGGNYEQYF. CDR3 nucleotides: TGTGCCAGCACTCTAGCGGGGGGAAACTACGAGCAGTACTTC.